Following are 9 T cell receptor beta chains from one sample sequenced in a study of control samples from healthy donors and cancer patients. Profiling relied on immunoSEQ multiplex PCR, and the TCRdb table lists in-frame clones only, not all of them. The table lists about 100,000 clones, roughly 87% of them singletons. The specimen sequenced was blood. These receptors all come from a woman in her fifties or sixties in good health.

The genes are TRBV6-2 or TRBV6-3 and TRBJ2-5, with 15 bases lining up with TRBD2. There are 20 residues in the CDR3. V shed 5 bases, J shed 0 bases, and the junction held 13 bases outside the gene matches. Germline V lookup: CDR1 MNHEY, CDR2 SVGEGT. The CDR3 DNA sequence: TGTGCCAGCAGTAGAGGGACTAGCGGGAGGACACATCCGTACCAAGAGACCCAGTACTTC. Translated, it gives CASSRGTSGRTHPYQETQYF.

The chain combines TRBV7-8 with TRBJ2-3; possibly TRBD2 for D (6 bases). V was shortened by 1 base and J by 5 bases, with 19 bases between the two germline ends. From germline, CDR1 is SGHVS and CDR2 FQNEAQ. This CDR3 is built from 17 residues. The CDR3 DNA follows: TGTGCCAGCAGCTTAGAATTCGGGAGTGGGCAAGGAGATACGCAGTATTTT. It specifies CASSLEFGSGQGDTQYF.

J is TRBJ1-2 and V is TRBV6-1; a possible D gene is TRBD1 (5 bases). V lost 1 base and J lost 9, with 12 bases in between. The germline V gene has CDR1 MNHNS and CDR2 SASEGT. The CDR3 length is 13 residues. CDR3 residues: CASSEEAGRSYTF. The CDR3 nucleotides are TGTGCCAGCAGTGAAGAAGCAGGGAGGAGCTACACCTTC.

The V call is TRBV6-5, the J call TRBJ2-7; D tentatively fits TRBD1 or TRBD2 (5 bases each). The CDR3 runs to 13 residues. V lost 2 bases, J lost 7 bases, and 12 bases lay in between. Germline loops: CDR1 MNHEY, CDR2 SVGAGI. The DNA of the CDR3 is TGTGCCAGCAGTTACGAGGGGATAGGGGAGCAGTACTTC. Encoded protein: CASSYEGIGEQYF.

The chain links TRBV2 to TRBJ1-2; 7 nucleotides match TRBD1. CDR1 SNHLY and CDR2 FYNNEI come from the germline V gene. Trimming removed 6 bases from V and 2 bases from J; junction bases left unmatched: 6. The CDR3 is 14 amino acids. This CDR3 is CASSAARGNYGYTF. CDR3 sequence (DNA): TGTGCCAGCAGCGCCGCCAGGGGGAACTATGGCTACACCTTC.

The gene calls are TRBV5-4 and TRBJ2-7; 7 positions match TRBD1. Germline CDR1 is SGHNT and CDR2 is YYREEE (reference sequence). This CDR3 has 14 amino acids. V dropped 1 base and J dropped 2; count of bases not matched to a gene: 3. The CDR3 region has the DNA TGTGCCAGCAGCTTGAGGCAGGGGGCCTACGAGCAGTACTTC. Residues: CASSLRQGAYEQYF.

The CDR3, as DNA: TGTGCCAGCAGCTTGGGACAGGGCCGAAGCTCCTACAATGAGCAGTTCTTC. Amino acid sequence: CASSLGQGRSSYNEQFF. The gene calls are TRBV5-5 and TRBJ2-1; TRBD1 matches 7 bases. The V gene's germline CDR1 is SGHKS and CDR2 YYEKEE (reference sequence). The CDR3 runs 17 residues. V gave up 0 bases and J gave up 0 bases; unmatched junction bases: 6.

The chain recombines TRBV9 with TRBJ2-3; the D is unclear. This CDR3 has 13 amino acids. Germline values: CDR1 SGDLS, CDR2 YYNGEE. V lost 0 bases and J 2 bases, leaving 4 bases between the germline ends. In DNA, the CDR3 is TGTGCCAGCAGCGTAGTGGACACAGATACGCAGTATTTT. It is translated as CASSVVDTDTQYF.

This chain joins TRBV28 and TRBJ1-2; TRBD1 aligns across 12 bases. The CDR3 is 15 amino acids. Losses at the gene ends were 6 bases for V and 4 bases for J; bases not matched to a gene: 6. Germline values: CDR1 MDHEN, CDR2 SYDVKM. CDR3 nucleotides: TGTGCCAGCAGCCAAGGGACAGGGGGCCCCTATGGCTACACCTTC. Amino acids: CASSQGTGGPYGYTF.